These 11 T cell receptor beta chains were sequenced from one sample in a study of cytomegalovirus exposure and HLA in healthy donors. Use of 60 Vbeta and 13 Jbeta primers characterized the PCR. Some clones are missing from TCRdb's copy, which holds only in-frame ones; the method was immunoSEQ multiplex PCR. The sample records around 90,000 clones, approximately 68% being singletons. The specimen was PBMCs. All receptors derive from a woman in her forties or fifties in good health and CMV-seropositive.

The V gene is TRBV7-2, the J gene TRBJ2-5; 7 nucleotides align to TRBD1. Trimming at V came to 4 bases and at J to 1 base, leaving 3 bases not matched to a gene. The CDR3 has 14 residues. Per germline, CDR1 SGHTA and CDR2 FQGNSA. Here the CDR3 DNA reads TGTGCCAGCAGCTCAGGGGGATCCCAAGAGACCCAGTACTTC. Protein: CASSSGGSQETQYF.

The chain uses TRBV29-1 and TRBJ2-1; unclear D gene. V was trimmed by 4 bases and J by 7 bases, leaving 14 bases between them. The CDR3 spans 13 residues. Germline values: CDR1 SQVTM, CDR2 ANQGSEA. The CDR3 nucleotides read TGCAGCGTTGTTGGGCTGTCGGAAAATGAGCAGTTCTTC. Its translation is CSVVGLSENEQFF.

V usage is TRBV12-1 and J usage is TRBJ2-3; the D call TRBD2 from the table was never checked on the DNA. TRBV12-1 is classified as a pseudogene. The CDR3 loop spans 16 amino acids. The CDR3 bases are TGTGCCAGCAGCTACGCCGGGACTAGCAGCACAGATACGCAGTATTTT. Its protein is CASSYAGTSSTDTQYF.

The chain links TRBV7-9 to TRBJ2-2; D is unclear. Trimming pared 2 bases from V and 8 bases from J, leaving 12 bases between. CDR3 length equals 14 residues. Germline V gene sequence: CDR1 SEHNR, CDR2 FQNEAQ (reference sequence). The CDR3 reads CASSLSFTRGELFF. CDR3 DNA: TGTGCCAGCAGCTTATCTTTTACTCGGGGGGAGCTGTTTTTT.

The chain links TRBV5-4 to TRBJ2-3, with TRBD2 identical over 8 bases. This CDR3 contains 13 residues. The V gene end was trimmed by 6 bases and the J gene end by 4 bases; junction bases not matched to a gene: 4. The germline V gene encodes CDR1 SGHNT and CDR2 YYREEE (reference sequence). The CDR3 spells CASKAGVADTQYF. CDR3 coding DNA: TGTGCCAGCAAAGCGGGGGTGGCAGATACGCAGTATTTT. Full variable domain (missing parts from reference TRBV5-4 and TRBJ2-3): ETGVTQSPTHLIKTRGQQVTLRCSSQSGHNTVSWYQQALGQGPQFIFQYYREEENGRGNFPPRFSGLQFPNYSSELNVNALELDDSALYLCASKAGVADTQYFGPGTRLTVL.

The rearrangement joins TRBV4-1 to TRBJ1-1; possibly TRBD1 for D (5 bases). Germline assignment: CDR1 MGHRA and CDR2 YSYEKL. CDR3 size: 15 residues. Trimming took off 0 bases at V and 5 bases at J, with 13 bases between the two ends. CDR3 sequence reads: CASSQETGTGTEAFF. The CDR3 bases are TGCGCCAGCAGCCAAGAGACTGGGACTGGAACTGAAGCTTTCTTT.

The rearrangement joins TRBV30 to TRBJ1-3, with 9 bases lining up with TRBD1. Trimming at V came to 3 bases and at J to 0 bases, leaving 6 bases not matched to a gene. Germline loops: CDR1 GTSNPN, CDR2 SVGIG (reference sequence). The CDR3 is 16 residues long. In DNA form, the CDR3 reads TGTGCCTGGAGCGGGGACAGGGTCAGCTCTGGAAACACCATATATTTT. Translation: CAWSGDRVSSGNTIYF.

This chain's CDR3 is CASSIGQNHSPLHF. CDR3 bases: TGTGCCAGCAGTATAGGACAGAATCACTCACCCCTCCACTTT. The genes are TRBV6-5 and TRBJ1-6; TRBD1 is a possible D gene (6 bases). Germline CDR1 reads MNHEY; CDR2 reads SVGAGI. The CDR3 totals 14 residues. Trimming pared 5 bases from V and 10 bases from J, leaving 15 bases between.

The rearrangement links TRBV5-1 to TRBJ1-2; D perhaps matches TRBD1 (6 bases). The CDR3 loop spans 16 amino acids. Deletions cut 0 bases from V and 1 base from J, with 13 bases between. CDR1 is SGHRS and CDR2 is YFSETQ in the germline V gene. CDR3 DNA: TGCGCCAGCAGCTTGGCCCAAGGACAGATTAACTATGGCTACACCTTC. Protein sequence: CASSLAQGQINYGYTF.

In this sample, this clone turned up once. V gene TRBV2 combines with J gene TRBJ1-2, with TRBD1 matching 7 bases. The CDR3 totals 14 residues. The trim removed 6 bases at V and 5 bases at J, leaving 9 bases unmatched. Germline V gene data show CDR1 as SNHLY and CDR2 as FYNNEI. The CDR3 here is CASRDRTGLYGYTF. CDR3 in DNA: TGTGCCAGCAGAGACCGGACAGGTCTGTATGGCTACACCTTC.

This sequence joins TRBV18 and TRBJ2-7; TRBD1 agrees at 7 bases. V lost 2 bases and J lost 3; bases outside the gene matches: 19. Germline assignment: CDR1 KGHSH and CDR2 LQKENI. The length of the CDR3 is 19 residues. CDR3 in amino acids: CASSPRGQRFLSQHYEQYF. The CDR3, as DNA: TGTGCCAGCTCACCAAGGGGACAGAGATTTCTCTCCCAACACTACGAGCAGTACTTC.